The 8 T cell receptor beta chains presented below share a single source sample, sequenced in a study of blood T cell repertoires in COVID-19. Assay: immunoSEQ multiplex PCR; the TCRdb copy retains only in-frame clones and omits some. The data contain about 170,000 clones, about 85% of them seen just once; the ten biggest clones take up more than 25%. The specimen was peripheral blood. The receptors were gathered from a man aged 60-69 years with acute or convalescent COVID-19.

This rearrangement joins TRBV6-6 to TRBJ1-2; D call uncertain. There are 14 residues in the CDR3. Germline V CDR1 and CDR2: MNHNY, SVGAGI (reference sequence). Trimming took 0 bases from V and 2 from J, leaving 7 bases between them. The CDR3 here is CASSYSEGNYGYTF. The CDR3 nucleotides read TGTGCCAGCAGTTACTCAGAGGGCAACTATGGCTACACCTTC.

V usage is TRBV10-3 and J usage is TRBJ1-5; 7 nucleotides agree with TRBD1. CDR3 length: 14 amino acids. The germline V gene has CDR1 ENHRY and CDR2 SYGVKD. With 4 bases clipped from V and 2 bases from J, the junction kept 2 bases outside the gene matches. The CDR3 nucleotides are TGTGCCATCAGTGGGGACAGTGGCAATCAGCCCCAGCATTTT. Residues: CAISGDSGNQPQHF.

The chain employs TRBV6-2 or TRBV6-3 and TRBJ1-1, with TRBD1 as a possible D gene (6 bases). The CDR3 contains 14 residues. The germline V gene has CDR1 MNHEY and CDR2 SVGEGT. V was cut by 4 bases and J by 1 base, with 10 bases left in between. The CDR3 sequence is CASSFLGGNTEAFF. The CDR3 nucleotides are TGTGCCAGCAGTTTTTTAGGGGGGAACACTGAAGCTTTCTTT.

The rearrangement links TRBV5-1 to TRBJ1-2; D unclear. The CDR3 loop spans 14 amino acids. Germline V CDR1 and CDR2: SGHRS, YFSETQ. V lost 4 bases to trimming and J lost 0 bases, with 10 bases between them. In DNA, the CDR3 is TGCGCCAGCAGCGTGGACCGAGCTAACTATGGCTACACCTTC. Translating gives CASSVDRANYGYTF.

This clone was detected once. The V and J genes are TRBV6-5 and TRBJ1-5; 7 bases match TRBD1. The V segment lost 5 bases and the J segment 2 bases; nucleotides outside the gene matches: 3. This CDR3 contains 14 residues. The V gene's germline CDR1 is MNHEY and CDR2 SVGAGI. CDR3 in DNA: TGTGCCAGCAGTCCCGACAGGGGCAATCAGCCCCAGCATTTT. Its translation: CASSPDRGNQPQHF.

The chain couples TRBV3-1 (or the pseudogene TRBV3-2) to TRBJ2-1; TRBD1 aligns across 9 bases. Per germline, CDR1 LGHDT and CDR2 YNNKEL (reference sequence). The CDR3 has 15 amino acids. Trimming removed 5 bases from V and 4 bases from J; junction bases left unmatched: 6. CDR3 nucleotide sequence: TGTGCCAGCAGCTCCGGGACAGGGATTTACAATGAGCAGTTCTTC. As protein: CASSSGTGIYNEQFF.

V gene TRBV7-9 combines with J gene TRBJ2-1, with 10 positions matching TRBD2. CDR1 and CDR2 (germline): SEHNR, FQNEAQ (reference sequence). The trim removed 4 bases at V and 5 bases at J, leaving 2 bases unmatched. This CDR3 region has 14 residues. CDR3 in amino acids: CASSSLAGNNEQFF. The CDR3 nucleotides read TGTGCCAGCAGCTCACTAGCGGGAAACAATGAGCAGTTCTTC.

The CDR3 protein is CASSTPQGNNSPLHF. The CDR3, as DNA: TGTGCCAGCAGTACACCACAGGGTAATAATTCACCCCTCCACTTT. The chain links TRBV6-5 to TRBJ1-6; D may be TRBD1 (6 bases). This CDR3 is 15 amino acids long. The V end was cut by 5 bases, the J end by 5 bases, with 13 bases between. Germline assignment: CDR1 MNHEY and CDR2 SVGAGI.